A single sample gave rise to the 10 T cell receptor beta chains below, sequenced in a study of tumor-infiltrating lymphocytes in localized non-small cell lung cancer. Using immunoSEQ multiplex PCR, the repertoire was profiled, and TCRdb retains in-frame clones only, with some absent. This repertoire shows 3,500 to 4,000 clones, approximately 50% found once; its top ten account for less than 15%. Sequencing was done on a sample of uninvolved lung tissue not adjacent to the tumor. The receptors originated from a human donor with non-small cell lung cancer.

The rearrangement joins TRBV7-3 to TRBJ2-7, with 10 bases aligning to TRBD1. Germline lookup yields CDR1 SGHTA and CDR2 FQGTGA. V shed 5 bases, J shed 4 bases, and the junction held 5 bases outside the gene matches. The CDR3 spans 14 residues. DNA of the CDR3: TGTGCCAGCAGCCCTGGGACAGGGGAGTACGAGCAGTACTTC. It codes for CASSPGTGEYEQYF.

The chain links TRBV7-8 to TRBJ1-2; possible D gene TRBD1, 5 bases. The germline V gene encodes CDR1 SGHVS and CDR2 FQNEAQ. The V end lost 1 base, the J end lost 8 bases, and 8 bases lay between the germline ends. CDR3 length: 12 amino acids. The CDR3 sequence is CASSLGGDGYTF. The CDR3, as DNA: TGTGCCAGCAGCTTAGGAGGGGACGGCTACACCTTC.

This clone has only one observation. The chain carries TRBV11-2 and TRBJ1-2, with 9 bases matching TRBD1. V lost 3 bases and J lost 5; bases outside the gene matches: 1. Looked up from germline, CDR1 is SGHAT and CDR2 is FQNNGV. The CDR3 is 13 residues long. CDR3 sequence (DNA): TGTGCCAGCAGCTTCGGACAGGGGTATGGCTACACCTTC. Its translation: CASSFGQGYGYTF.

The table lists this clone with a few counts. This chain uses TRBV7-9 with TRBJ1-2; TRBD1 matches at 7 bases. V shed 5 bases and J 8 bases; nucleotides not matched to a gene: 8. In germline, CDR1 is SEHNR, CDR2 FQNEAQ (reference sequence). The CDR3 covers 13 residues. This chain's CDR3 is CASSPTGEGGYTF. The CDR3 DNA reads TGTGCCAGCAGCCCTACAGGGGAAGGAGGCTACACCTTC.

This clone has a handful of counts. V gene TRBV4-1 combines with J gene TRBJ2-1, with TRBD2 matching 8 bases. The CDR3 has 15 amino acids. Germline-derived CDR1 and CDR2 are MGHRA and YSYEKL. J gave up 7 bases and V 2 bases, and 7 bases lay outside the gene matches. CDR3 sequence: CASSQRGGPWNEQFF. In DNA form, the CDR3 reads TGCGCCAGCAGCCAACGGGGGGGCCCGTGGAATGAGCAGTTCTTC.

This chain joins TRBV29-1 and TRBJ2-7; 7 bases are shared with TRBD1. With V trimmed by 8 bases and J by 6 bases, 10 bases remained unmatched. The CDR3 contains 12 residues. Germline V CDR1 and CDR2: SQVTM, ANQGSEA. In nucleotides, the CDR3 is TGCAGCACCGCGACAGGGATCGGCGAGCAGTACTTC. This gives the protein CSTATGIGEQYF.

The chain carries TRBV28 and TRBJ1-2; no clear D. Germline lookup yields CDR1 MDHEN and CDR2 SYDVKM. The CDR3 loop spans 13 amino acids. V shed 6 bases and J shed 4 bases, with 12 bases lying between them. CDR3 sequence (DNA): TGTGCCAGCAGGACGGGGTGGGCCTATGGCTACACCTTC. Protein sequence: CASRTGWAYGYTF.

The V and J genes are TRBV11-3 and TRBJ1-1; 7 bases are a match to TRBD1. The CDR3 runs 14 residues. V shed 3 bases, J shed 4 bases, and the junction held 5 bases outside the gene matches. The germline V gene encodes CDR1 SGHNT and CDR2 YENEEA. As DNA, the CDR3 is TGTGCCAGCAGCTTGTCCGGGGACAGCACTGAAGCTTTCTTT. Amino acids: CASSLSGDSTEAFF.

J is TRBJ2-5 and V is TRBV2; D gene uncertain. V lost 10 bases to trimming and J lost 1 base, with 7 bases between them. The CDR3 has 11 amino acids. The germline V gene encodes CDR1 SNHLY and CDR2 FYNNEI. In DNA form, the CDR3 reads TGTGCCACCTCGGCCCAAGAGACCCAGTACTTC. Amino acids: CATSAQETQYF.

In its sample, this clone was seen a few times. The chain links TRBV5-1 to TRBJ2-2; a possible D gene is TRBD2 (5 bases). The CDR3 is 15 amino acids. Germline values: CDR1 SGHRS, CDR2 YFSETQ. V was pared by 4 bases and J by 0 bases, with 10 bases between. CDR3 sequence: CASSGSVANTGELFF. CDR3 coding DNA: TGCGCCAGCAGCGGTAGCGTAGCGAACACCGGGGAGCTGTTTTTT.